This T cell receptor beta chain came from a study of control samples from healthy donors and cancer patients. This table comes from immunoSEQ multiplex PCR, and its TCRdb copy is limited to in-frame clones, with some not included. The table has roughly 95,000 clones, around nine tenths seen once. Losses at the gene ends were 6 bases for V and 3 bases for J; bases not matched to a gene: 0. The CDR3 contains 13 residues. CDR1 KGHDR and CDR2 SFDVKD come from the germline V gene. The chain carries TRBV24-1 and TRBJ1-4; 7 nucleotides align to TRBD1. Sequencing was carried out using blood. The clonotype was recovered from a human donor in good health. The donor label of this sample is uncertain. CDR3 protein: CATSTGANEKLFF. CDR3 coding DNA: TGTGCCACCAGTACAGGGGCTAATGAAAAACTGTTTTTT.